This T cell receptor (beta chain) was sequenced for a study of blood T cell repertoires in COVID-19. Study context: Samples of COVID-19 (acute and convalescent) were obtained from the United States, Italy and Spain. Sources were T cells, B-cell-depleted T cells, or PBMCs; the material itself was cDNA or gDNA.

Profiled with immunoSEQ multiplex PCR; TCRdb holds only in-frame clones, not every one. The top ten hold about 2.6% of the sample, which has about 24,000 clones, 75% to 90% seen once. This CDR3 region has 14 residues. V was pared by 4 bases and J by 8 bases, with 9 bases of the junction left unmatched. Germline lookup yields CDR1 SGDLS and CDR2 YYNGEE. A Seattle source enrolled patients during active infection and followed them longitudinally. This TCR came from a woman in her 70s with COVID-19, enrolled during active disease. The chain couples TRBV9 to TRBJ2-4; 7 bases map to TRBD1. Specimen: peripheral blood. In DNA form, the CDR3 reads TGTGCCAGCAGCCCCCGACAGGGACAAGACATTCAGTACTTC. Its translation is CASSPRQGQDIQYF.